Here is one T cell receptor beta chain with its context. Its antigen is unknown. Per-base quality was not reported, and no clone a single base away is much larger than it. The data are from a study of metastatic and nonmetastatic thyroid tumors (TCRdb year 2020). Broadly, across the study: For patients with malignant and with benign thyroid disease, the researchers compared repertoires between peripheral blood samples and tumor or nodule tissue samples.

Before undergoing thyroid surgery, none of the patients had been given any kind of treatment. Using T-cell receptor beta sequencing, the study looked back at clinical samples from patients collected from the early 2010s to the late 2010s. Study-level results and caveats: TCR beta diversity was reported as significantly higher in malignant tumors than in benign nodules, in both blood and tumor samples.

The library was produced with PCR. Instrument on record: Illumina HiSeq 4000. High-throughput sequencing was used to profile the CDR3 region of the TCR beta-chain in every patient. The authors processed their data as follows. The researchers built a classifier to tell apart papillary thyroid cancer patients with distant metastasis, based on CDR3 differences among clinicopathological groups. The Shannon index was used to measure repertoire diversity, and the Morisita-Horn index was used to measure how similar tumor and blood repertoires were. TCRdb's own reprocessing of the public reads used fastp at Q25 and MiXCR and kept productive beta chains. TCRdb, not the original authors, processed these V and J calls. The sample profile shows 3,000 to 4,000 clones; roughly 22% of them were found once. The ten largest make up under 9.5% of the sample. The germline ends are 11 bases apart after V is trimmed by 0 bases and J by 7 bases. Sequences SGHRS (CDR1) and YFSETQ (CDR2) are obtained from the germline V gene. The CDR3 spans 15 residues, from the cysteine through the phenylalanine. The CDR3 DNA has 45 bases and is translated from base 1.

The sequence is built from TRBV5-1 and TRBJ1-6; the D gene cannot be resolved reliably. The material sequenced was tumor tissue. This TCR came from a female donor with papillary thyroid cancer or a benign thyroid nodule (not recorded which). Some clones in this sample may be carry-over from other donors' samples. The bases are TGCGCCAGCAGCTTGGAGCCAGCTACGAATTCACCCCTCCACTTT. Its protein reads: CASSLEPATNSPLHF.